Below, 30 T cell receptor beta chains from the same sample are listed, as sequenced in a study of blood T cell repertoires in COVID-19. The data were produced by immunoSEQ multiplex PCR, yet TCRdb's version contains in-frame clones alone and is incomplete. The top ten clones hold around 8.1% of a sample with tens of thousands of clones, around 90% of them seen once. The sample consisted of peripheral blood. The receptors were sampled from a woman between 65 and 79 years old with acute or convalescent COVID-19.

The rearrangement uses TRBV27 and TRBJ1-5; 8 nucleotides align to TRBD1. The germline CDR1 and CDR2 sequences are MNHEY and SMNVEV (reference sequence). Trimming cost V 5 bases and J 6 bases; bases outside gene matches: 9. This CDR3 spans 15 amino acids. The DNA for the CDR3 is TGTGCCAGCAGTCAACGACAGGGGTACCTTCAGCCCCAGCATTTT. Protein sequence: CASSQRQGYLQPQHF.

This rearrangement joins TRBV28 to TRBJ1-4, with D hard to call. Germline lookup yields CDR1 MDHEN and CDR2 SYDVKM. The CDR3 length is 14 residues. Deletions cut 3 bases from V and 0 bases from J, with 5 bases between. This CDR3 reads CASSLPATNEKLFF. The CDR3 nucleotides are TGTGCCAGCAGTTTGCCAGCAACTAATGAAAAACTGTTTTTT.

This chain links TRBV3-1 (or the pseudogene TRBV3-2) with TRBJ1-2; TRBD1 aligns across 8 bases. The V segment lost 1 base and the J segment 6 bases; nucleotides outside the gene matches: 10. The CDR3 length is 16 residues. CDR1 and CDR2 from the germline V gene are LGHDT and YNNKEL (reference sequence). Written as DNA, the CDR3 is TGTGCCAGCAGCCAAGTGGACAGGGAGGAATTCGATGGCTACACCTTC. Translated, it gives CASSQVDREEFDGYTF.

V is TRBV4-1 and J is TRBJ1-2; D unclear. V was trimmed by 3 bases and J by 8 bases, leaving 22 bases between them. CDR1 is MGHRA, CDR2 YSYEKL, per germline. CDR3 length: 16 residues. The CDR3 here is CASSQPLLETARGYTF. The CDR3 bases are TGCGCCAGCAGCCAGCCTCTACTGGAGACGGCCCGGGGCTACACCTTC.

The rearrangement links TRBV4-1 to TRBJ2-3; D may be TRBD1 (5 bases). Trimming cost V 1 base and J 4 bases, with 6 bases left between them. CDR3 size: 13 residues. CDR1 MGHRA and CDR2 YSYEKL come from the germline V gene. The CDR3 DNA follows: TGCGCCAGCAGCCAAGGCAGGGCAGATACGCAGTATTTT. Translated, it gives CASSQGRADTQYF.

The chain recombines TRBV5-1 with TRBJ1-5; D is unresolved. CDR3 length equals 14 residues. Trimming cost V 0 bases and J 11 bases, with 15 bases left between them. CDR1 and CDR2 from the germline V gene are SGHRS and YFSETQ. CDR3 protein: CASSLDSTNQAQHF. The CDR3 DNA is TGCGCCAGCAGCTTGGACAGCACGAATCAAGCCCAGCATTTT.

This chain links TRBV5-1 with TRBJ2-5; D gene unclear. The length of the CDR3 is 16 residues. V lost 0 bases, J lost 2 bases, and 14 bases lay in between. Per germline, CDR1 SGHRS and CDR2 YFSETQ. The CDR3 DNA reads as TGCGCCAGCAGCTTGGGGCGGTTAGATTCGCAAGAGACCCAGTACTTC. This sequence encodes CASSLGRLDSQETQYF.

The chain employs TRBV7-3 and TRBJ2-3, with D maybe TRBD2 (6 bases). Trimming took 1 base from V and 0 from J, leaving 11 bases between them. CDR1 and CDR2 from the germline V gene are SGHTA and FQGTGA. There are 16 residues in the CDR3. The CDR3 protein is CASSLRDSYSTDTQYF. The CDR3, as DNA: TGTGCCAGCAGCTTAAGGGACTCCTATAGCACAGATACGCAGTATTTT.

The chain joins TRBV9 to TRBJ1-2, with D hard to call. The CDR3 extends over 13 amino acids. CDR1 is SGDLS and CDR2 is YYNGEE in the germline V gene. V was trimmed by 0 bases and J by 4 bases, leaving 7 bases between them. The CDR3 is CASSVAGGYGYTF. The CDR3 bases are TGTGCCAGCAGCGTAGCCGGCGGCTATGGCTACACCTTC.

The V call is TRBV24-1, the J call TRBJ1-2; 7 bases fit TRBD1. CDR1 and CDR2 from the germline V gene are KGHDR and SFDVKD. This CDR3 is built from 15 residues. V trimming: 3 bases; J trimming: 4 bases; junction bases outside the gene matches: 7. The CDR3 DNA follows: TGTGCCACCAGTGATCCCGGACAGGAGGGCTATGGCTACACCTTC. Amino acids: CATSDPGQEGYGYTF.

This chain links TRBV21-1 with TRBJ2-5; TRBD1, the D gene given by the table, was not confirmed from the DNA. TRBV21-1 is reported as a pseudogene. CDR3 length equals 19 residues. CDR3 sequence: CASTLGQGWSGGSQETQYF. The CDR3 nucleotides read TGTGCCAGCACCTTGGGACAGGGTTGGAGCGGGGGAAGTCAAGAGACCCAGTACTTC.

V and J are TRBV28 and TRBJ2-7, with D possibly being TRBD2 (5 bases). Trimming stripped 8 bases from V and 2 bases from J, with 13 bases between. This CDR3 is built from 13 residues. Germline loops: CDR1 MDHEN, CDR2 SYDVKM. Here the CDR3 DNA reads TGTGCCAGCGAGGCTAGCCAAACCTACGAGCAGTACTTC. Protein sequence: CASEASQTYEQYF. The complete variable domain, with remaining parts taken from reference TRBV28 and TRBJ2-7, reads DVKVTQSSRYLVKRTGEKVFLECVQDMDHENMFWYRQDPGLGLRLIYFSYDVKMKEKGDIPEGYSVSREKKERFSLILESASTNQTSMYLCASEASQTYEQYFGPGTRLTVT.

There are a few counts of this clone. V usage is TRBV3-1 (or the pseudogene TRBV3-2) and J usage is TRBJ1-1; D ambiguous. V was pared by 4 bases and J by 3 bases, with 6 bases between. Germline V CDR1 and CDR2: LGHDT, YNNKEL (reference sequence). The CDR3 sequence is 12 residues long. The CDR3 bases are TGTGCCAGCAGCCGGAGAGACACTGAAGCTTTCTTT. It is translated as CASSRRDTEAFF.

The chain has TRBV7-9 and TRBJ1-2, with 7 bases fitting TRBD1. The ends lost 6 bases at V and 1 base at J; junction bases unmatched: 8. The germline gives CDR1 SEHNR, CDR2 FQNEAQ (reference sequence). The CDR3 runs 15 residues. The CDR3 sequence: CASRHTGEGNYGYTF. The CDR3 DNA reads TGTGCCAGCAGACATACAGGGGAAGGTAACTATGGCTACACCTTC. The whole variable domain, filled in from reference TRBV7-9 and TRBJ1-2, reads DTGVSQNPRHKITKRGQNVTFRCDPISEHNRLYWYRQTLGQGPEFLTYFQNEAQLEKSRLLSDRFSAERPKGSFSTLEIQRTEQGDSAMYLCASRHTGEGNYGYTFGSGTRLTVV.

In its sample, this clone was seen once. The chain combines TRBV7-9 with TRBJ1-2; 7 bases align to TRBD1. V was pared by 5 bases and J by 1 base, with 4 bases of the junction left unmatched. This CDR3 spans 14 amino acids. Germline CDR1 reads SEHNR; CDR2 reads FQNEAQ (reference sequence). The CDR3 loop is CASSPQGINYGYTF. For the CDR3, the DNA is TGTGCCAGCAGCCCACAGGGGATTAACTATGGCTACACCTTC.

This chain joins TRBV7-8 and TRBJ2-3; 9 positions match TRBD2. The junction had 7 bases not matched to a gene; V was cut back by 2 bases and J by 4 bases. This CDR3 is 16 amino acids long. Per the germline V gene, CDR1 is SGHVS and CDR2 is FQNEAQ. The CDR3 sequence is CASSLSASGNADTQYF. DNA of the CDR3: TGTGCCAGCAGCTTATCTGCTAGCGGGAACGCAGATACGCAGTATTTT.

CDR3 protein: CASSFGGRSEETQYF. The CDR3 bases are TGTGCCAGCAGCTTCGGGGGGCGATCGGAAGAGACCCAGTACTTC. This chain joins TRBV7-3 and TRBJ2-5; D is perhaps TRBD2 (7 bases). The V gene lost 3 bases and the J gene lost 3 bases, with 14 bases spanning the gap. This CDR3 is 15 amino acids long. CDR1 SGHTA and CDR2 FQGTGA come from the germline V gene.

The gene calls are TRBV18 and TRBJ1-6, with 7 bases matching TRBD1. The germline V gene encodes CDR1 KGHSH and CDR2 LQKENI. V lost 3 bases to trimming and J lost 6 bases; unmatched junction nucleotides: 8. The CDR3 sequence is 16 residues long. The CDR3 sequence is CASSPPTGIGNSPLHF. DNA for the CDR3: TGTGCCAGCTCACCCCCGACAGGGATCGGTAATTCACCCCTCCACTTT.

V is TRBV7-9 and J is TRBJ2-5; D remains ambiguous. CDR1 is SEHNR and CDR2 is FQNEAQ in the germline V gene (reference sequence). The CDR3 contains 13 residues. The V gene lost 8 bases and the J gene lost 1 base, with 11 bases spanning the gap. Here the CDR3 reads CASSPQAQETQYF. CDR3 DNA: TGTGCCAGCTCCCCGCAAGCCCAAGAGACCCAGTACTTC.

The V and J genes are TRBV4-1 and TRBJ2-7; D is unresolved. The CDR3 length is 13 residues. CDR1 is MGHRA, CDR2 YSYEKL, per germline. V dropped 5 bases and J dropped 4 bases, with 12 bases sitting between them. CDR3 region: CASSIKTEYEQYF. CDR3 nucleotide sequence: TGCGCCAGCAGCATAAAAACAGAATACGAGCAGTACTTC.

The CDR3, as DNA: TGTGCCACCAGTGATCCGGGGGTTTCTGGCTACACCTTC. Protein sequence: CATSDPGVSGYTF. J is TRBJ1-2 and V is TRBV24-1; possible D gene TRBD1, 5 bases. The CDR3 is 13 amino acids. Trimming cost V 3 bases and J 7 bases, with 11 bases left between them. CDR1 is KGHDR and CDR2 is SFDVKD in the germline V gene.

As to this clone: Other DNA sequences of this sample code for an identical CDR3. The chain uses TRBV5-4 and TRBJ2-3; 13 bases map to TRBD2. CDR3 length: 15 residues. V trimming: 4 bases; J trimming: 3 bases; junction bases outside the gene matches: 2. From germline, CDR1 is SGHNT and CDR2 YYREEE (reference sequence). CDR3 amino acids: CASSPGLAGTDTQYF. The CDR3 DNA is TGTGCCAGCAGCCCGGGACTAGCGGGGACAGATACGCAGTATTTT.

The J gene is TRBJ2-2, the V gene TRBV27, with D hard to call. Germline values: CDR1 MNHEY, CDR2 SMNVEV (reference sequence). The V gene lost 2 bases and the J gene lost 4 bases, with 11 bases spanning the gap. This CDR3 spans 15 amino acids. The CDR3 sequence is CASSLMAEITGELFF. Written as DNA, the CDR3 is TGTGCCAGCAGTTTAATGGCTGAAATCACCGGGGAGCTGTTTTTT.

The V gene is TRBV28, the J gene TRBJ2-3, with TRBD1 matching 7 bases. The CDR3 runs 17 residues. V lost 0 bases to trimming and J lost 2 bases; unmatched junction nucleotides: 8. The germline V gene encodes CDR1 MDHEN and CDR2 SYDVKM. Written as DNA, the CDR3 is TGTGCCAGCAGTTTATGGTTGGGACAGCTAGCCACAGATACGCAGTATTTT. Encoded protein: CASSLWLGQLATDTQYF.

The CDR3 protein is CASSQGGTGDGTDTQYF. Written as DNA, the CDR3 is TGTGCCAGCAGCCAAGGAGGGACAGGGGATGGGACAGATACGCAGTATTTT. This chain uses TRBV4-2 with TRBJ2-3, with TRBD1 matching 10 bases. Unmatched junction bases numbered 7, after V lost 1 base and J lost 3 bases. The CDR3 has 17 amino acids. Germline assignment: CDR1 LGHNA and CDR2 YNFKEQ.

This clone was counted once. The rearrangement uses TRBV4-1 and TRBJ1-1; the D gene is possibly TRBD1 (6 bases). Germline V gives CDR1 MGHRA, CDR2 YSYEKL. Deletions cut 4 bases from V and 5 bases from J, with 11 bases between. This CDR3 contains 13 residues. For the CDR3, the DNA is TGCGCCAGCAGCCTTACAGGGAGAACTGAAGCTTTCTTT. It encodes CASSLTGRTEAFF.

This clone was recorded only once. V is TRBV3-1 (or the pseudogene TRBV3-2) and J is TRBJ1-2, with D perhaps TRBD1 (6 bases). The CDR3 totals 13 residues. V was trimmed by 1 base and J by 8 bases, leaving 11 bases between them. Germline CDR1 reads LGHDT; CDR2 reads YNNKEL (reference sequence). The CDR3 is CASSQAGAGGYTF. In nucleotides, the CDR3 is TGTGCCAGCAGCCAAGCAGGGGCAGGGGGCTACACCTTC.

V and J are TRBV28 and TRBJ2-3, with 8 bases aligning to TRBD2. Germline V gives CDR1 MDHEN, CDR2 SYDVKM. CDR3 size: 15 residues. Germline trimming cut 7 bases from V and 7 bases from J; bases unmatched to any gene: 13. In DNA, the CDR3 is TGTGCCAGCAAAGAAGGTAGCGGGAACATACATACGCAGTATTTT. Amino acid sequence: CASKEGSGNIHTQYF. Filled out from reference TRBV28 and TRBJ2-3, the complete variable domain reads DVKVTQSSRYLVKRTGEKVFLECVQDMDHENMFWYRQDPGLGLRLIYFSYDVKMKEKGDIPEGYSVSREKKERFSLILESASTNQTSMYLCASKEGSGNIHTQYFGPGTRLTVL.

The V call is TRBV27, the J call TRBJ1-6, with a possible D match to TRBD1 (6 bases). Trimming pared 10 bases from V and 7 bases from J, leaving 11 bases between. Germline CDR1 and CDR2: MNHEY and SMNVEV (reference sequence). This CDR3 comprises 12 residues. This chain's CDR3 is CATRDINSPLHF. The DNA of the CDR3 is TGTGCCACTCGGGACATCAATTCACCCCTCCACTTT.

J is TRBJ2-7 and V is TRBV5-8, with D unresolved. V dropped 4 bases and J dropped 3 bases, with 5 bases sitting between them. The germline V gene encodes CDR1 SGHTS and CDR2 YDEGEE. The CDR3 is 11 residues long. CDR3 sequence reads: CASSAYYEQYF. In DNA, the CDR3 is TGTGCCAGCAGCGCGTACTACGAGCAGTACTTC.